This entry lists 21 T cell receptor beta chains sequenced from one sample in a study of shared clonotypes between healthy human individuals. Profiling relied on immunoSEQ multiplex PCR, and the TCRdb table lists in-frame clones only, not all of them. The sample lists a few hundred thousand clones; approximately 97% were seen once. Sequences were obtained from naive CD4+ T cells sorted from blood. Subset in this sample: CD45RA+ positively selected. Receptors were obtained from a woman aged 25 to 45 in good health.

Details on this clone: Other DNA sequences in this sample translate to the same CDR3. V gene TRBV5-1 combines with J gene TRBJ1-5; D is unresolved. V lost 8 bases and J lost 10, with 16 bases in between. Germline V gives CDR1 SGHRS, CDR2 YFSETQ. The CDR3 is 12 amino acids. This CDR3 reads CASSEGTGPQHF. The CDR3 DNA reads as TGCGCCAGTAGCGAAGGAACGGGTCCCCAGCATTTT.

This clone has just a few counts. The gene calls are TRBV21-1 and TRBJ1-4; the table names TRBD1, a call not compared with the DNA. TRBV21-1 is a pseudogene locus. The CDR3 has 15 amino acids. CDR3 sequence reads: CASSTMTVINEKLFF. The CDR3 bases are TGTGCCAGCAGCACAATGACAGTGATTAATGAAAAACTGTTTTTT.

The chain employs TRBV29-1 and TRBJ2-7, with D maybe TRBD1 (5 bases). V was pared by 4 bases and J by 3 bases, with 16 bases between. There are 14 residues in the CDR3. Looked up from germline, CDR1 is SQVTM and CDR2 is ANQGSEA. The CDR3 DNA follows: TGCAGCGTTGTGATAACAGGAGTGCACTACGAGCAGTACTTC. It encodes CSVVITGVHYEQYF.

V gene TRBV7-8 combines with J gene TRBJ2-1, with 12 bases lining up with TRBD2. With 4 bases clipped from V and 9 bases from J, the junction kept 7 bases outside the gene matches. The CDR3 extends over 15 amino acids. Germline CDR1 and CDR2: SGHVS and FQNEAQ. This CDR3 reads CASSSRTSGIGEQFF. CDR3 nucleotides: TGTGCCAGCAGCTCACGGACTAGCGGGATTGGTGAGCAGTTCTTC.

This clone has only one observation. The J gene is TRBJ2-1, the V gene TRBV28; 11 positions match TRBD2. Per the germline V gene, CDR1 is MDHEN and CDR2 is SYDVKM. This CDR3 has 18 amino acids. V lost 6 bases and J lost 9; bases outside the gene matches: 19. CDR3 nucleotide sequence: TGTGCCAGCAGGTTGGATAGCGGGAGGGCCTGGGGTGTGGGTGAGCAGTTCTTC. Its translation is CASRLDSGRAWGVGEQFF.

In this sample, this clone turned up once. The CDR3 sequence is CSVVWGVNTEAFF. DNA of the CDR3: TGCAGCGTTGTTTGGGGAGTGAACACTGAAGCTTTCTTT. J is TRBJ1-1 and V is TRBV29-1; D is undetermined. From germline, CDR1 is SQVTM and CDR2 ANQGSEA. This CDR3 comprises 13 residues. Trimming stripped 4 bases from V and 0 bases from J, with 9 bases between. The full variable domain, with the rest looked up from reference TRBV29-1 and TRBJ1-1, is SAVISQKPSRDICQRGTSLTIQCQVDSQVTMMFWYRQQPGQSLTLIATANQGSEATYESGFVIDKFPISRPNLTFSTLTVSNMSPEDSSIYLCSVVWGVNTEAFFGQGTRLTVV.

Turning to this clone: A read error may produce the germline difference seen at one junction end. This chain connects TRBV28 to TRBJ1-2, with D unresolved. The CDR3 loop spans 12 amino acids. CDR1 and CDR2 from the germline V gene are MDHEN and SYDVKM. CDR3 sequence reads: CAGSLGGYGYTF. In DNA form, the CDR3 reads TGTGCCGGCAGTTTAGGAGGGTATGGCTACACCTTC.

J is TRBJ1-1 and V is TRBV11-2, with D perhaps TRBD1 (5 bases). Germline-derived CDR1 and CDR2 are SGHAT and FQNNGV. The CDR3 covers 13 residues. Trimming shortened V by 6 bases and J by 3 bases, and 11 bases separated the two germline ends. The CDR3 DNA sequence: TGTGCCAGCAGATGGGGGTTCGACACTGAAGCTTTCTTT. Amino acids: CASRWGFDTEAFF.

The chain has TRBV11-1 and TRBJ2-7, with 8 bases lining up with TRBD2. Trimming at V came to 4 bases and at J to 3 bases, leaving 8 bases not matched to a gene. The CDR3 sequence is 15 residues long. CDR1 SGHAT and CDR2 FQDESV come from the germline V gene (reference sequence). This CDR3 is CASSWRGGRIYEQYF. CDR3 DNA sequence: TGTGCCAGCAGCTGGCGTGGCGGGAGGATCTACGAGCAGTACTTC.

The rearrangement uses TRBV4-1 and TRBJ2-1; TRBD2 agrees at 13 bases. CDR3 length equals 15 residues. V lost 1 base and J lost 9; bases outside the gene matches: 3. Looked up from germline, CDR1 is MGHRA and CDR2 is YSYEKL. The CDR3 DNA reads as TGCGCCAGCAGCCAAGGGACTAGCGGGAGTCGTGAGCAGTTCTTC. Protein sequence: CASSQGTSGSREQFF.

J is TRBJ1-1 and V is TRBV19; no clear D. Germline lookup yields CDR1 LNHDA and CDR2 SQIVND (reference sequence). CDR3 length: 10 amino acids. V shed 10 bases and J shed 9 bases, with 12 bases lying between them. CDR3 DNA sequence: TGTGCCACCAAGGATGTTAAAGCTTTCTTT. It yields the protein CATKDVKAFF.

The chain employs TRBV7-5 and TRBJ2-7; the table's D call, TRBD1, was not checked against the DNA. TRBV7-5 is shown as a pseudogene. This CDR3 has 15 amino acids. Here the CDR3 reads CVRSQGQGSSYEQYF. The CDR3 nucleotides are TGTGTCAGAAGCCAGGGACAGGGGAGCTCCTACGAGCAGTACTTC.

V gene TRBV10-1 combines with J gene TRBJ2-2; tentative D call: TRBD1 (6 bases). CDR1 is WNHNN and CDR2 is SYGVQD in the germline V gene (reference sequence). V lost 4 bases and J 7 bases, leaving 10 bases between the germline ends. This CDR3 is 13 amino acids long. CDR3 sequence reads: CASSGRGHGELFF. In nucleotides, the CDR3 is TGCGCCAGCAGTGGTCGGGGACACGGGGAGCTGTTTTTT.

CDR3 coding DNA: TGTGCCATCAGCACTCCGGGACAGGGTCCCGAGCAGTACTTC. This codes for CAISTPGQGPEQYF. The J gene is TRBJ2-7, the V gene TRBV10-3; 9 positions match TRBD1. The V and J ends lost 6 bases and 6 bases, in that order; junction bases with no gene match: 9. Germline CDR1 and CDR2: ENHRY and SYGVKD. The CDR3 is made up of 14 amino acids.

The CDR3 protein is CASSAGQGAGTEAFF. In DNA, the CDR3 is TGTGCCAGCAGCGCGGGACAGGGGGCTGGCACTGAAGCTTTCTTT. This chain links TRBV9 with TRBJ1-1; 12 bases are a match to TRBD1. V shed 3 bases, J shed 4 bases, and the junction held 4 bases outside the gene matches. CDR1 is SGDLS, CDR2 YYNGEE, per germline. This CDR3 spans 15 amino acids.

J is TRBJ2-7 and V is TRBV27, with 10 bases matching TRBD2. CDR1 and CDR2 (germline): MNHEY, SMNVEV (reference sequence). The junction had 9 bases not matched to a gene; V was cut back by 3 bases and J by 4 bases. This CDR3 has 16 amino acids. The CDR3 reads CASSLTRASGRYEQYF. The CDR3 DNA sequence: TGTGCCAGCAGTTTGACCCGGGCTAGCGGGAGATACGAGCAGTACTTC.

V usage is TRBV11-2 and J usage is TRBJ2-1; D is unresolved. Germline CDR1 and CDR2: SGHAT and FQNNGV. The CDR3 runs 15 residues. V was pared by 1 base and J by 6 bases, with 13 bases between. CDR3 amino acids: CASSLAVVSVNEQFF. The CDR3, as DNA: TGTGCCAGCAGCTTAGCGGTTGTTTCGGTCAATGAGCAGTTCTTC.

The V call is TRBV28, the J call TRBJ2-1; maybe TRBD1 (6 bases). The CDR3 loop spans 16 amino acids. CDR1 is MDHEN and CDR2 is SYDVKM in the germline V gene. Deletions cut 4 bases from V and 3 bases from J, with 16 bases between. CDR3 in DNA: TGTGCCAGCAGTTCCCCACAGGGTGAATACTACAATGAGCAGTTCTTC. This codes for CASSSPQGEYYNEQFF.

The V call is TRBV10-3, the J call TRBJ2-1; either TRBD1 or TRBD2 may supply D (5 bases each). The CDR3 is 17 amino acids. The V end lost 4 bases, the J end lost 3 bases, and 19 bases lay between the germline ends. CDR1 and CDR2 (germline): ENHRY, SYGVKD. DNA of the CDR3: TGTGCCATCAGTGCCTCCGGGACCACGAAAGTCTACAATGAGCAGTTCTTC. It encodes CAISASGTTKVYNEQFF.

The CDR3 DNA sequence: TGTGCCAGTACCCTGGGGGGTATGGATGAAAAACTGTTTTTT. It specifies CASTLGGMDEKLFF. The chain uses TRBV19 and TRBJ1-4; weak D call: TRBD1 (5 bases). The germline CDR1 and CDR2 sequences are LNHDA and SQIVND (reference sequence). The CDR3 consists of 14 residues. Trimming pared 7 bases from V and 6 bases from J, leaving 15 bases between.

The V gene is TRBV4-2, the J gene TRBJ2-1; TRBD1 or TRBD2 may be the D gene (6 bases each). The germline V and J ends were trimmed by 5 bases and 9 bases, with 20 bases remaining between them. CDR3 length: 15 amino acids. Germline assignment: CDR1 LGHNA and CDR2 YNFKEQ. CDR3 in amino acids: CASSLGVWGDIEQFF. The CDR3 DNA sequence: TGTGCCAGCAGCTTGGGTGTGTGGGGGGACATTGAGCAGTTCTTC.